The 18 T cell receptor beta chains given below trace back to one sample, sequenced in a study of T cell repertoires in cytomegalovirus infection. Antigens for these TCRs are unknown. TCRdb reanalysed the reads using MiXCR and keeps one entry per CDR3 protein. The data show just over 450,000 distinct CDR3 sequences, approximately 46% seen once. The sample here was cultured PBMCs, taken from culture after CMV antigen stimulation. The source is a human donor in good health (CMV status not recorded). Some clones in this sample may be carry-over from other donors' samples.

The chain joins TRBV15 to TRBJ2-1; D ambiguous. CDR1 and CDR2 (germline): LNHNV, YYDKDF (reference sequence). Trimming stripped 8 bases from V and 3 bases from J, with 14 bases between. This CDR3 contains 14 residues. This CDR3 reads CATARSRDYNEQFF. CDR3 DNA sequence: TGTGCCACCGCCCGGTCACGAGACTACAATGAGCAGTTCTTC.

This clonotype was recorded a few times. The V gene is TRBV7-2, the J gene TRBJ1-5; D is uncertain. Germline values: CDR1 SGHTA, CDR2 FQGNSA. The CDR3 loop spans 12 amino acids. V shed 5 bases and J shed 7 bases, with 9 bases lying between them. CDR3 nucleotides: TGTGCCAGCAGCGTTGGAAGGCAGCCCCAGCATTTT. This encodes CASSVGRQPQHF.

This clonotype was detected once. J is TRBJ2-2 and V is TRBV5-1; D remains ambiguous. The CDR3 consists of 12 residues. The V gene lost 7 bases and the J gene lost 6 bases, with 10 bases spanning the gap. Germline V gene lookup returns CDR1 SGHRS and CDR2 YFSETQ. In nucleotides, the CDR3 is TGCGCCAGCTGGTCTGGACCCGGGGAGCTGTTTTTT. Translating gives CASWSGPGELFF. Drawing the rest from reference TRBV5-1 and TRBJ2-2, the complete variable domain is KAGVTQTPRYLIKTRGQQVTLSCSPISGHRSVSWYQQTPGQGLQFLFEYFSETQRNKGNFPGRFSGRQFSNSRSEMNVSTLELGDSALYLCASWSGPGELFFGEGSRLTVL.

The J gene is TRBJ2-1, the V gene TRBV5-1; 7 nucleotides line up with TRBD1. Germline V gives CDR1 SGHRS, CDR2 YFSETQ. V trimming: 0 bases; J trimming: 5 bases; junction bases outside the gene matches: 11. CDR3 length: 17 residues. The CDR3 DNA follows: TGCGCCAGCAGCTTGGTTCGAGGTAGACAGGGTCACAATGAGCAGTTCTTC. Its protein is CASSLVRGRQGHNEQFF.

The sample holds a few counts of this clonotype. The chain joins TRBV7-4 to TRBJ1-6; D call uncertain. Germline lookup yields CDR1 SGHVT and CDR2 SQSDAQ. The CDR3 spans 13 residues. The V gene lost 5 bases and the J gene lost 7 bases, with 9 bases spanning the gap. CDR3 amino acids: CASSPQGNSPLHF. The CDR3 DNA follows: TGTGCCAGCAGCCCCCAAGGGAATTCACCCCTCCACTTT.

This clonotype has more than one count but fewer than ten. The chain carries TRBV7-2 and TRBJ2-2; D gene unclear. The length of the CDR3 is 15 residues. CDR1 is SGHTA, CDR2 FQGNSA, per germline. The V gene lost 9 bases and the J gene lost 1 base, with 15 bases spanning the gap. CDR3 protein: CASRQPTGNTGELFF. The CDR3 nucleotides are TGTGCCAGTCGCCAACCGACGGGGAACACCGGGGAGCTGTTTTTT.

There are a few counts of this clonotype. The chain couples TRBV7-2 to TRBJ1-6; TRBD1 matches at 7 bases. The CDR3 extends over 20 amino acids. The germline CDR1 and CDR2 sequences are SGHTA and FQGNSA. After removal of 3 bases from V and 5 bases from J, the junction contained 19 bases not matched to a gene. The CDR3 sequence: CASSFLGTAHGRRNNSPLHF. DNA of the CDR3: TGTGCCAGCAGCTTCCTTGGGACAGCGCACGGGCGGAGGAATAATTCACCCCTCCACTTT.

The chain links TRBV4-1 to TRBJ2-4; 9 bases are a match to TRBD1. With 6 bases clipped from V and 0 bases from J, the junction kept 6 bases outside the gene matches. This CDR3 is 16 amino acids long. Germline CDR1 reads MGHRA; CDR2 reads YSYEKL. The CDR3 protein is CASSPTGGIAKNIQYF. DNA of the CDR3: TGCGCCAGCAGTCCGACAGGGGGGATAGCCAAAAACATTCAGTACTTC.

The DNA for the CDR3 is TGTGCCAGCAGTTACTCGAGCCAGGGTTATAACTATGGCTACACCTTC. It yields the protein CASSYSSQGYNYGYTF. The rearrangement links TRBV6-6 to TRBJ1-2, with a tentative D call TRBD1 (5 bases). Trimming took 0 bases from V and 1 from J, leaving 12 bases between them. Germline assignment: CDR1 MNHNY and CDR2 SVGAGI (reference sequence). The CDR3 loop spans 16 amino acids.

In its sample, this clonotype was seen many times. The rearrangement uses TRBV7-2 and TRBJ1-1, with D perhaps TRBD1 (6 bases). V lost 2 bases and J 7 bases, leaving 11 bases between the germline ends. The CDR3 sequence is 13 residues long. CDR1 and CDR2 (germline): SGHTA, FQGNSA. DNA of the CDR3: TGTGCCAGCAGCTTATTGGGGGCAGGTGAAGCTTTCTTT. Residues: CASSLLGAGEAFF.

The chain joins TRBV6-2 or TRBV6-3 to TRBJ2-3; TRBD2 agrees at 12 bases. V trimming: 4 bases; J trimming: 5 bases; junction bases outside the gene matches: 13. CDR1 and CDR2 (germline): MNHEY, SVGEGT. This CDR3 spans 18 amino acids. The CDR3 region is CASSFPTKTSGRLDTQYF. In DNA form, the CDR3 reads TGTGCCAGCAGTTTCCCAACAAAGACTAGCGGGAGATTAGATACGCAGTATTTT.

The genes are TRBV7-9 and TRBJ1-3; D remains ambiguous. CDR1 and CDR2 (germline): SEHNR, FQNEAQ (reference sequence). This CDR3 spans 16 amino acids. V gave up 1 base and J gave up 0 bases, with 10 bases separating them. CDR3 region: CASSLEPASSGNTIYF. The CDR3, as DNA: TGTGCCAGCAGCTTAGAGCCAGCTTCCTCTGGAAACACCATATATTTT.

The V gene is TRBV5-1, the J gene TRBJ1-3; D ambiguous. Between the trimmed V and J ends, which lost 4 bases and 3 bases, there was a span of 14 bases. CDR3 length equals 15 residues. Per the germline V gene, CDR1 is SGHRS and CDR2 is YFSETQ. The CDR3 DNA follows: TGCGCCAGCAGCCCAACACCCTCGGGTGGAAACACCATATATTTT. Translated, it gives CASSPTPSGGNTIYF.

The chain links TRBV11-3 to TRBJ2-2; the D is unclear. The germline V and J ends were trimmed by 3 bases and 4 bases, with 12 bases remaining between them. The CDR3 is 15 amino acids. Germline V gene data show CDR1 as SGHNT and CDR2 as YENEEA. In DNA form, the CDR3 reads TGTGCCAGCAGCTTCGGTCAAGGGTCCACCGGGGAGCTGTTTTTT. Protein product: CASSFGQGSTGELFF.

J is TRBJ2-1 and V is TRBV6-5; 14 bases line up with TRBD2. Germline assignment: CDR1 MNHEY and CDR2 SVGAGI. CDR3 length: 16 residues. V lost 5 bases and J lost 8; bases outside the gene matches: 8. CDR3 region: CASSPPGLAGVDEQFF. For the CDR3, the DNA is TGTGCCAGCAGTCCACCGGGACTAGCGGGAGTCGATGAGCAGTTCTTC.

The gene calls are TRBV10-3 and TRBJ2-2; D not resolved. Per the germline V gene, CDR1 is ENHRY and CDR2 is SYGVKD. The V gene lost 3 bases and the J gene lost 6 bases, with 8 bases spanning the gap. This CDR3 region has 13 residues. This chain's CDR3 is CAISDKDSGELFF. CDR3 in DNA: TGTGCCATCAGTGACAAAGACTCCGGGGAGCTGTTTTTT.

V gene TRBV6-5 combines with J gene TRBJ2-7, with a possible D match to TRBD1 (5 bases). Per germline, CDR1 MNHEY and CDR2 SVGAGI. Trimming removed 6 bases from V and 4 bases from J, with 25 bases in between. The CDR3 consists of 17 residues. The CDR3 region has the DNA TGTGCCAGCAGCCAACAGGACGGCCTTACCCCTCCGTACGAGCAGTACTTC. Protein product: CASSQQDGLTPPYEQYF.

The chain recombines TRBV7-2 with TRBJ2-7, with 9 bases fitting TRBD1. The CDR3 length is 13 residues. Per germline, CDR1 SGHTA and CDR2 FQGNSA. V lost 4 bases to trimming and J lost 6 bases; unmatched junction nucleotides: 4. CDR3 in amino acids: CASSSPTGGEQYF. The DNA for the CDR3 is TGTGCCAGCAGCTCCCCGACAGGGGGCGAGCAGTACTTC.